This entry concerns a single T cell receptor beta chain. Antigen unknown. The PCR used 60 Vbeta and 13 Jbeta primers. The table came from immunoSEQ multiplex PCR; TCRdb's copy has only in-frame clones and leaves some out. This listing includes more than 45,000 clones. These data belong to a study of cytomegalovirus exposure and HLA in healthy donors. General observations from the study: Evidence from a later analysis indicated that most CMV-associated TCR beta chains looked HLA-restricted. It was reportedly the case that the classifier diagnosed cytomegalovirus status with high specificity and sensitivity.

The CDR3 runs 14 residues. Germline loops: CDR1 MDHEN, CDR2 SYDVKM. V was pared by 5 bases and J by 8 bases, with 9 bases of the junction left unmatched. V and J are TRBV28 and TRBJ1-2; 9 bases align to TRBD1. The sequenced material came from PBMCs. The TCR originated in a woman in her twenties or thirties in good health and CMV-seropositive. CDR3 bases: TGTGCCAGCAGTGTCCTAACAGGGGGCGGAGGCTACACCTTC. Translating it yields CASSVLTGGGGYTF.